This T cell receptor beta chain originates from a study of graft-versus-host responses after intestinal transplantation. The V and J ends lost 1 base and 0 bases respectively, with 10 bases between them. Germline assignment: CDR1 SGHRS and CDR2 YFSETQ. The CDR3 runs to 15 residues. Study results and caveats: Some patients had graft-donor T cell macrochimerism. In their allografts, the ratios of graft-versus-host to host-versus-graft T cell clones were high. The recipient marrow held GvH clones, and some of them showed up first in ileum or blood.

Documented time point: postoperative day 105 after intestinal transplantation (dayNNNN = postoperative day). Graft specimens yielded both intraepithelial and lamina propria lymphocytes. Note on this clone: Its target is not known.

Repertoires were generated with immunoSEQ multiplex PCR, while TCRdb's copy carries only in-frame clones and drops some. The data show just over 4,000 clones, approximately 87% seen once. The chain employs TRBV5-1 and TRBJ1-2; D not certain. The sequencing used ileum tissue, collected 105 days after intestinal transplantation. This TCR derives from a human patient who received an intestinal transplant, so some T cells may come from the graft donor. CDR3 coding DNA: TGCGCCAGCAGCTTGTGGGCGGAAGCTAACTATGGCTACACCTTC. Translating gives CASSLWAEANYGYTF.